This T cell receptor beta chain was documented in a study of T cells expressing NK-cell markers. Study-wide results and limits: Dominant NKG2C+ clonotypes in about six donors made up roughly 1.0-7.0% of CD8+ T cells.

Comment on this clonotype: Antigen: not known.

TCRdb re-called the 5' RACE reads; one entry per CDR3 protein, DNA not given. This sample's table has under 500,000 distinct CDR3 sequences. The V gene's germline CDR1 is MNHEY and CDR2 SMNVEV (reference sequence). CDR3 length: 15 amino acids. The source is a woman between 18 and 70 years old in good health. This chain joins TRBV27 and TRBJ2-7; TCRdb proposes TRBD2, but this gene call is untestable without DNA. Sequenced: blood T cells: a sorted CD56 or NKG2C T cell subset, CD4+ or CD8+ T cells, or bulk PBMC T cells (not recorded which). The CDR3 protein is CASSPRAGPYYEQYF.